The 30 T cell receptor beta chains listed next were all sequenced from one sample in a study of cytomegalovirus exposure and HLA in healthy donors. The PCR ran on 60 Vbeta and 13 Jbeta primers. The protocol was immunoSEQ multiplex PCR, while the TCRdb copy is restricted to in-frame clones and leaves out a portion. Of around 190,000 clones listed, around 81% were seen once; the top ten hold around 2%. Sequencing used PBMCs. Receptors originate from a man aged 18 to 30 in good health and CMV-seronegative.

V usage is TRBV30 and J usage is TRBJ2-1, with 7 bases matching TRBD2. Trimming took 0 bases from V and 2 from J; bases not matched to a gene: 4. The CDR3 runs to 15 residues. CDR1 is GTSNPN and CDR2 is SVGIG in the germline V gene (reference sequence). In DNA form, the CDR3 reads TGTGCCTGGAGTGTGGATAGCGGGCCCTACAATGAGCAGTTCTTC. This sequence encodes CAWSVDSGPYNEQFF.

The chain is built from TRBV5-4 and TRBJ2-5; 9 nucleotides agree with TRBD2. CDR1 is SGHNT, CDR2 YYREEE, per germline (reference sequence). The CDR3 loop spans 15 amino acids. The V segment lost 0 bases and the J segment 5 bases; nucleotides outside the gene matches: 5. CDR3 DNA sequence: TGTGCCAGCAGCTTGGTTAGCGGGGGAGGGGAGACCCAGTACTTC. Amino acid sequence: CASSLVSGGGETQYF.

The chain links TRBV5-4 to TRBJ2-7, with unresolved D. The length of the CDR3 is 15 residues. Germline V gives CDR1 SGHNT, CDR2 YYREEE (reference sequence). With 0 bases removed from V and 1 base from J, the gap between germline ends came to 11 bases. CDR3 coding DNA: TGTGCCAGCAGCTTGGACCGCGGCAGATCCTACGAGCAGTACTTC. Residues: CASSLDRGRSYEQYF.

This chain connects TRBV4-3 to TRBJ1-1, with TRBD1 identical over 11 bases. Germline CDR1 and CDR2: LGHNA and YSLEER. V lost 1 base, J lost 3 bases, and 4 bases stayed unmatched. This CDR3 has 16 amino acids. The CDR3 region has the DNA TGCGCCAGCAGCCAAGGGACAGGGGGCGTGGACACTGAAGCTTTCTTT. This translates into CASSQGTGGVDTEAFF.

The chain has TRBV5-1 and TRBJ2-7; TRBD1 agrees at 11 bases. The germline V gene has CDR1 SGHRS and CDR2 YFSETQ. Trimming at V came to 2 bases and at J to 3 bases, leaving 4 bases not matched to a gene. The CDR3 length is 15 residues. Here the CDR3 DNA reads TGCGCCAGCAGCTTTCCAGGGACAGGGGGCTACGAGCAGTACTTC. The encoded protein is CASSFPGTGGYEQYF.

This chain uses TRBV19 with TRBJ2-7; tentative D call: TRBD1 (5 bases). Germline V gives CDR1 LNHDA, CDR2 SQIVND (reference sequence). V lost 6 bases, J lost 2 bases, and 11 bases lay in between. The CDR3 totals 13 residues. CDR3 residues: CASSWGGTYEQYF. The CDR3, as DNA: TGTGCCAGTAGCTGGGGCGGTACCTACGAGCAGTACTTC.

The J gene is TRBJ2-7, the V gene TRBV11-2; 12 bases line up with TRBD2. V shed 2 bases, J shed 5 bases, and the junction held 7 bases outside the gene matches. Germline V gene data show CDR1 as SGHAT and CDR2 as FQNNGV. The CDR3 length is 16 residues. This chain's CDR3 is CASSLITSGRSNEQYF. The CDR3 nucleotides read TGTGCCAGCAGCTTAATTACTAGCGGGAGGTCGAACGAGCAGTACTTC.

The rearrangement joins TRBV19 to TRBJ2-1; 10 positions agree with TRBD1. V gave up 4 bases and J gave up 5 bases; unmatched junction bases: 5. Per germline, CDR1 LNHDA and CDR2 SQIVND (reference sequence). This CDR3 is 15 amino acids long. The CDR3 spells CASSTTGGANNEQFF. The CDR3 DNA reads TGTGCCAGTAGTACGACAGGGGGCGCAAACAATGAGCAGTTCTTC.

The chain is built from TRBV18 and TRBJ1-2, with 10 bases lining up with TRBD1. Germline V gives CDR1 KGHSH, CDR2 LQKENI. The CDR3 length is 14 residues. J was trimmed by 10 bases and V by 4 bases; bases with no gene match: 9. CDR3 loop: CASSLSDRGSFYTF. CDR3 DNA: TGTGCCAGCTCACTCTCGGACAGGGGGAGTTTCTACACCTTC. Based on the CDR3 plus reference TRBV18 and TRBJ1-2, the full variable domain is NAGVMQNPRHLVRRRGQEARLRCSPMKGHSHVYWYRQLPEEGLKFMVYLQKENIIDESGMPKERFSAEFPKEGPSILRIQQVVRGDSAAYFCASSLSDRGSFYTFGSGTRLTVV.

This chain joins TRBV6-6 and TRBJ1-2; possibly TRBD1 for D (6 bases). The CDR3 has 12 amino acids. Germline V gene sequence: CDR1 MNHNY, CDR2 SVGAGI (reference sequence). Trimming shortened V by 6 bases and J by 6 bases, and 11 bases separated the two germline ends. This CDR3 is CASRQGGDGYTF. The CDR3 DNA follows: TGTGCCAGCAGACAGGGAGGGGATGGCTACACCTTC.

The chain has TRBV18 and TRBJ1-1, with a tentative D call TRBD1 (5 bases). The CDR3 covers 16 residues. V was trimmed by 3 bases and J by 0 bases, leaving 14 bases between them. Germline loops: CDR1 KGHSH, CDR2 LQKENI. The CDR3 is CASSPGTNILNTEAFF. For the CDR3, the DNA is TGTGCCAGCTCACCTGGGACTAACATATTGAACACTGAAGCTTTCTTT.

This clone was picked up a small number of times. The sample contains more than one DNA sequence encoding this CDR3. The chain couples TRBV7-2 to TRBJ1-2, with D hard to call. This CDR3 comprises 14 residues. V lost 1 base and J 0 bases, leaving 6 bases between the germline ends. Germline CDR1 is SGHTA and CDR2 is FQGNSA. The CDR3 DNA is TGTGCCAGCAGCTTAGACACCTCTAACTATGGCTACACCTTC. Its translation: CASSLDTSNYGYTF.

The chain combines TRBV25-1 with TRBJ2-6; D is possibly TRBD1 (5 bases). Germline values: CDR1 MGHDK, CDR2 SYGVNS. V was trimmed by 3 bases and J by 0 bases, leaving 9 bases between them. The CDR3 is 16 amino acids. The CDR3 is CASSDRVRSGANVLTF. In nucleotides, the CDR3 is TGTGCCAGCAGTGACAGGGTCCGCTCTGGGGCCAACGTCCTGACTTTC.

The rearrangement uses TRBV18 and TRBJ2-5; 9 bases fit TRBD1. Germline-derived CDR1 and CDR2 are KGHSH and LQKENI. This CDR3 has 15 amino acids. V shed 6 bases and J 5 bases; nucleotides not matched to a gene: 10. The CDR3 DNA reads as TGTGCCAGCTCTTCCGACAGGGGGTTATGGGAGACCCAGTACTTC. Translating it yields CASSSDRGLWETQYF.

The CDR3: CASSPIGNEQFF. The DNA for the CDR3 is TGTGCCAGCTCACCTATCGGGAATGAGCAGTTCTTC. V usage is TRBV18 and J usage is TRBJ2-1, with no clear D. Germline V CDR1 and CDR2: KGHSH, LQKENI. CDR3 length equals 12 residues. V was shortened by 3 bases and J by 7 bases, with 7 bases between the two germline ends.

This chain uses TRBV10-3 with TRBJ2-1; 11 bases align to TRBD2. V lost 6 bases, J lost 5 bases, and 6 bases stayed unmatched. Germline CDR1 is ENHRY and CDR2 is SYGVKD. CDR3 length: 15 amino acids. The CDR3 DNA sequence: TGTGCCATCAGCGTACTAGCGGGGGCCAACAATGAGCAGTTCTTC. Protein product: CAISVLAGANNEQFF.

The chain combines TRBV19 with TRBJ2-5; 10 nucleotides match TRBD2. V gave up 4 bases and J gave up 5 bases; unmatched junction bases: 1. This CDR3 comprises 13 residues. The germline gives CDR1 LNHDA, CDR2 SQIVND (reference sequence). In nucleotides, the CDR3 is TGTGCCAGTAGTAGTAGCGGGAGGGAGACCCAGTACTTC. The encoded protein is CASSSSGRETQYF. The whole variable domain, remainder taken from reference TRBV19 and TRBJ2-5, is DGGITQSPKYLFRKEGQNVTLSCEQNLNHDAMYWYRQDPGQGLRLIYYSQIVNDFQKGDIAEGYSVSREKKESFPLTVTSAQKNPTAFYLCASSSSGRETQYFGPGTRLLVL.

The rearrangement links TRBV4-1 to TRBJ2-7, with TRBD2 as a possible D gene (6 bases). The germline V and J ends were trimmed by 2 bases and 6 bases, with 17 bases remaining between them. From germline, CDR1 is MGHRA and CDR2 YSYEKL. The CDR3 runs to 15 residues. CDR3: CASSQISEGMGEQYF. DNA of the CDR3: TGCGCCAGCAGCCAAATTTCGGAGGGAATGGGCGAGCAGTACTTC.

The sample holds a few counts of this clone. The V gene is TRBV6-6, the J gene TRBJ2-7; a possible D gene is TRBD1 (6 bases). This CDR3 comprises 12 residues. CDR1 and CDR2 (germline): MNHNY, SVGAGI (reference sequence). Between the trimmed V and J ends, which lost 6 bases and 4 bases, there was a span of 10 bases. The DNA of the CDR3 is TGTGCCAGCAGACAGGGTTTGTACGAGCAGTACTTC. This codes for CASRQGLYEQYF.

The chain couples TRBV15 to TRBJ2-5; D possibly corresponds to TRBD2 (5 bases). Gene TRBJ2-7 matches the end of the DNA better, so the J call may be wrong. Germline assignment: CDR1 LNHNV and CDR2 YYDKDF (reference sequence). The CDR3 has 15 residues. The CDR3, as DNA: TGTGCCACCAGCAGATCCCTGAGCGGCTCCTACGAGCAGTACTTC. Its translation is CATSRSLSGSYEQYF.

Here the CDR3 DNA reads TGTGCCAGCAGCTATAACTCCTACGAGCAGTACTTC. Protein product: CASSYNSYEQYF. This chain joins TRBV28 and TRBJ2-7, with unresolved D. This CDR3 comprises 12 residues. Trimming stripped 6 bases from V and 0 bases from J, with 6 bases between. The germline V gene encodes CDR1 MDHEN and CDR2 SYDVKM.

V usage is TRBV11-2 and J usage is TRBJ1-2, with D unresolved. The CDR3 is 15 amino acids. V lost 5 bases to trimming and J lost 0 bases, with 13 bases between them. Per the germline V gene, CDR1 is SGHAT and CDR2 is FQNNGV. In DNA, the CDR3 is TGTGCCAGCAGCCCCGAGGGCAACCCTAACTATGGCTACACCTTC. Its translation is CASSPEGNPNYGYTF.

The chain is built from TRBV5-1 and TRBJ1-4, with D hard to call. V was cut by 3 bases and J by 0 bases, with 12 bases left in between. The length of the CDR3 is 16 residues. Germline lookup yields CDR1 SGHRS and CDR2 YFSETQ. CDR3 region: CASSSSGRPTNEKLFF. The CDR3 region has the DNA TGCGCCAGCAGCTCTTCTGGGAGACCAACTAATGAAAAACTGTTTTTT.

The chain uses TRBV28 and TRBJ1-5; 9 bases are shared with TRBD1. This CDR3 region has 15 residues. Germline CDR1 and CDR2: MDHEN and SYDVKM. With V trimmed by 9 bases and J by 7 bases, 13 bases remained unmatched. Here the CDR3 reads CASLEPGQGDQPQHF. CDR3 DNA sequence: TGTGCCAGTCTCGAACCGGGACAGGGAGACCAGCCCCAGCATTTT.

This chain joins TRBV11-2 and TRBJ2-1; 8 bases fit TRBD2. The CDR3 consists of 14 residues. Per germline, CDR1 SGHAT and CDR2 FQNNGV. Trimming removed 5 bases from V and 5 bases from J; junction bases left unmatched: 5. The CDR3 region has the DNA TGTGCCAGCAGCCCCACGGGAGGGGACAATGAGCAGTTCTTC. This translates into CASSPTGGDNEQFF.

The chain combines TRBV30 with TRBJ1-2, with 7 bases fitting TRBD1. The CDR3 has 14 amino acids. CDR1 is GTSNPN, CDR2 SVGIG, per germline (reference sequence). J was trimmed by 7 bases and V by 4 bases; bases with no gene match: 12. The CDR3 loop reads CAWTPMTGKFGYTF. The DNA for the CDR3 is TGTGCCTGGACCCCTATGACAGGGAAGTTTGGCTACACCTTC. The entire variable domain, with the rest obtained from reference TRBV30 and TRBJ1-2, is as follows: SQTIHQWPATLVQPVGSPLSLECTVEGTSNPNLYWYRQAAGRGLQLLFYSVGIGQISSEVPQNLSASRPQDRQFILSSKKLLLSDSGFYLCAWTPMTGKFGYTFGSGTRLTVV.

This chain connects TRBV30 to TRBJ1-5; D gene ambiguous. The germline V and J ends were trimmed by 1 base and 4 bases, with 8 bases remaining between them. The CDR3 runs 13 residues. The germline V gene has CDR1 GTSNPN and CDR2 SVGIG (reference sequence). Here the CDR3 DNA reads TGTGCCTGGAGTGGGGCCCTAAATCAGCCCCAGCATTTT. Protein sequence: CAWSGALNQPQHF.

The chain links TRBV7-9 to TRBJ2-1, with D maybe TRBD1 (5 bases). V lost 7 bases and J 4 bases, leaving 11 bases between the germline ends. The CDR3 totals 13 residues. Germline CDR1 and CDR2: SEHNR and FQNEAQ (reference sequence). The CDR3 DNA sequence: TGTGCCAGCAAAGGGGTTGGTTACAATGAGCAGTTCTTC. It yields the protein CASKGVGYNEQFF.

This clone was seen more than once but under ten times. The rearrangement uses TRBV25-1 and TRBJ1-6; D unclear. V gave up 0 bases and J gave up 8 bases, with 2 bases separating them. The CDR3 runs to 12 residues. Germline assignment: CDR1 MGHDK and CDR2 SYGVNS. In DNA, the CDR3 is TGTGCCAGCAGTGAATACTATTCACCCCTCCACTTT. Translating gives CASSEYYSPLHF.

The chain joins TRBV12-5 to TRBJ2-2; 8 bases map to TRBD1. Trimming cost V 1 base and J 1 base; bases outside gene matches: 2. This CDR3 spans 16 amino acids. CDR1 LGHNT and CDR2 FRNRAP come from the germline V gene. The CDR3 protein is CASGLGTGLNTGELFF. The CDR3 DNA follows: TGTGCTAGTGGTTTGGGGACAGGGCTGAACACCGGGGAGCTGTTTTTT. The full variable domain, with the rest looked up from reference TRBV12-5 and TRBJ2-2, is DARVTQTPRHKVTEMGQEVTMRCQPILGHNTVFWYRQTMMQGLELLAYFRNRAPLDDSGMPKDRFSAEMPDATLATLKIQPSEPRDSAVYFCASGLGTGLNTGELFFGEGSRLTVL.